Presented here are 26 T cell receptor beta chains from one specimen sequenced in a study of T cell repertoires in cytomegalovirus infection. TCRdb passed the reads through MiXCR, listing each CDR3 protein once. The sample yields about 180,000 distinct CDR3 sequences, under 15% seen once. Sample: PBMCs. All receptors come from a human donor in good health (CMV status not recorded). Some clones in this sample may be carry-over from other donors' samples.

This clonotype was detected many times. This chain connects TRBV2 to TRBJ2-3; the D gene is possibly TRBD1 (6 bases). Germline CDR1 is SNHLY and CDR2 is FYNNEI. The CDR3 contains 15 residues. V lost 8 bases and J lost 5, with 20 bases in between. CDR3: CASGGSGPREDTQYF. The CDR3 DNA follows: TGTGCCAGCGGGGGCTCCGGGCCCAGGGAAGATACGCAGTATTTT. Variable domain in full (rest from reference TRBV2 and TRBJ2-3): EPEVTQTPSHQVTQMGQEVILRCVPISNHLYFYWYRQILGQKVEFLVSFYNNEISEKSEIFDDQFSVERPDGSNFTLKIRSTKLEDSAMYFCASGGSGPREDTQYFGPGTRLTVL.

The J gene is TRBJ2-1, the V gene TRBV2; 11 nucleotides agree with TRBD2. Germline values: CDR1 SNHLY, CDR2 FYNNEI. Trimming removed 5 bases from V and 2 bases from J; junction bases left unmatched: 20. This CDR3 has 21 residues. The CDR3 bases are TGTGCCAGCAGTTTACCCAAAAGTCGGACTAGCGGGCAGAGGGCCTACAATGAGCAGTTCTTC. Its translation: CASSLPKSRTSGQRAYNEQFF.

The V and J genes are TRBV28 and TRBJ1-1, with 7 bases aligning to TRBD1. In germline, CDR1 is MDHEN, CDR2 SYDVKM. The length of the CDR3 is 12 residues. The V segment lost 4 bases and the J segment 11 bases; nucleotides outside the gene matches: 7. CDR3 coding DNA: TGTGCCAGCAGTTGGGCGGCGACAGGGGCTTTCTTT. Protein: CASSWAATGAFF.

This clonotype showed up just a few times. The V call is TRBV18, the J call TRBJ2-3; 8 bases are shared with TRBD2. J was trimmed by 3 bases and V by 6 bases; bases with no gene match: 5. In germline, CDR1 is KGHSH, CDR2 LQKENI. The CDR3 has 14 amino acids. The CDR3 reads CASSGAGGTDTQYF. CDR3 nucleotides: TGTGCCAGCTCGGGTGCGGGAGGAACAGATACGCAGTATTTT.

This clonotype has just a few counts. This chain joins TRBV7-2 and TRBJ2-5; 11 nucleotides align to TRBD2. The CDR3 covers 15 residues. V gave up 6 bases and J gave up 2 bases; unmatched junction bases: 5. Per germline, CDR1 SGHTA and CDR2 FQGNSA. This CDR3 is CASRPLAGGQETQYF. In nucleotides, the CDR3 is TGTGCCAGCAGGCCTTTAGCGGGAGGGCAAGAGACCCAGTACTTC.

This clonotype has a handful of counts. The chain combines TRBV7-9 with TRBJ1-4; the match to TRBD1 covers 9 bases. Germline assignment: CDR1 SEHNR and CDR2 FQNEAQ (reference sequence). The CDR3 is 14 residues long. V gave up 5 bases and J gave up 8 bases; unmatched junction bases: 6. DNA of the CDR3: TGTGCCAGCAGCCGGACAGGGGCCCGGGAAAAACTGTTTTTT. Translation gives CASSRTGAREKLFF.

This clonotype showed up many times. The chain carries TRBV7-9 and TRBJ1-4; D is perhaps TRBD1 (6 bases). V lost 7 bases, J lost 10 bases, and 16 bases lay in between. Looked up from germline, CDR1 is SEHNR and CDR2 is FQNEAQ (reference sequence). The length of the CDR3 is 13 residues. The CDR3 region is CASIGRGDGKLFF. The CDR3 DNA sequence: TGTGCCAGCATCGGCAGGGGAGATGGAAAACTGTTTTTT. Complete variable domain (other parts from reference TRBV7-9 and TRBJ1-4): DTGVSQNPRHKITKRGQNVTFRCDPISEHNRLYWYRQTLGQGPEFLTYFQNEAQLEKSRLLSDRFSAERPKGSFSTLEIQRTEQGDSAMYLCASIGRGDGKLFFGSGTQLSVL.

This clonotype was detected many times. V usage is TRBV7-2 and J usage is TRBJ1-1; D unclear. V lost 5 bases, J lost 2 bases, and 12 bases lay in between. CDR1 is SGHTA and CDR2 is FQGNSA in the germline V gene. The CDR3 spans 14 residues. The CDR3 region has the DNA TGTGCCAGCAGCACGACACCTTTCAACACTGAAGCTTTCTTT. This encodes CASSTTPFNTEAFF.

V gene TRBV20-1 combines with J gene TRBJ1-5; D is unclear. The CDR3 extends over 14 amino acids. Germline CDR1 is DFQATT and CDR2 is SNEGSKA (reference sequence). Trimming cost V 0 bases and J 3 bases, with 9 bases left between them. CDR3 sequence: CSARDRQTNQPQHF. CDR3 nucleotide sequence: TGCAGTGCTAGAGATCGGCAGACCAATCAGCCCCAGCATTTT.

This clonotype was seen ten or more times. The chain couples TRBV7-8 to TRBJ1-2, with TRBD1 matching 8 bases. With 1 base clipped from V and 8 bases from J, the junction kept 6 bases outside the gene matches. Germline CDR1 and CDR2: SGHVS and FQNEAQ. The CDR3 length is 14 residues. This chain's CDR3 is CASSLEGQVGGYTF. The CDR3, as DNA: TGTGCCAGCAGCTTAGAGGGACAGGTCGGCGGCTACACCTTC.

V is TRBV5-6 and J is TRBJ2-2; no definite D call. V dropped 0 bases and J dropped 0 bases, with 9 bases sitting between them. The CDR3 is 16 amino acids. Germline V CDR1 and CDR2: SGHDT, YYEEEE. CDR3 loop: CASSLDQRPNTGELFF. DNA of the CDR3: TGTGCCAGCAGCTTGGATCAGAGGCCGAACACCGGGGAGCTGTTTTTT.

The chain carries TRBV27 and TRBJ2-7, with D maybe TRBD1 (6 bases). The V gene's germline CDR1 is MNHEY and CDR2 SMNVEV (reference sequence). Between the trimmed V and J ends, which lost 5 bases and 3 bases, there was a span of 11 bases. This CDR3 is 13 amino acids long. The CDR3, as DNA: TGTGCCAGCAGTATGGGGGCGGACTACGAGCAGTACTTC. Encoded protein: CASSMGADYEQYF.

As for this clonotype: A read error may account for a junction end that differs from germline. The chain combines TRBV4-1 with TRBJ2-5, with 8 bases that match TRBD2. The CDR3 length is 18 residues. Germline V gene data show CDR1 as MGHRA and CDR2 as YSYEKL. In nucleotides, the CDR3 is TGTGCCAGCAGCCAAGACCTCGTCGGAGCGGGGGTACAAGAGACCCAGTACTTC. It specifies CASSQDLVGAGVQETQYF.

This chain connects TRBV6-5 to TRBJ2-1; TRBD2 matches at 9 bases. Germline CDR1 is MNHEY and CDR2 is SVGAGI. V trimming: 7 bases; J trimming: 9 bases; junction bases outside the gene matches: 10. The CDR3 loop spans 14 amino acids. Here the CDR3 reads CASMAGLAMSEQFF. In DNA, the CDR3 is TGTGCCAGCATGGCGGGACTAGCAATGAGTGAGCAGTTCTTC.

J is TRBJ2-1 and V is TRBV28, with D possibly being TRBD1 (6 bases). Germline V gene lookup returns CDR1 MDHEN and CDR2 SYDVKM. The length of the CDR3 is 16 residues. The germline V and J ends were trimmed by 5 bases and 4 bases, with 18 bases remaining between them. The CDR3 sequence: CASSPAPQGMYNEQFF. CDR3 DNA sequence: TGTGCCAGCAGTCCAGCCCCACAGGGTATGTACAATGAGCAGTTCTTC.

The chain carries TRBV11-2 and TRBJ2-6; D remains unclear. Trimming took off 0 bases at V and 2 bases at J, with 5 bases between the two ends. This CDR3 has 15 amino acids. The germline CDR1 and CDR2 sequences are SGHAT and FQNNGV. The CDR3 DNA sequence: TGTGCCAGCAGCTTAGACAGGACTGGGGCCAACGTCCTGACTTTC. Translation gives CASSLDRTGANVLTF.

This clonotype was counted many times. CDR3 loop: CASSLTGGINEKLFF. The CDR3 DNA reads as TGTGCCAGCAGCTTAACGGGGGGCATTAATGAAAAACTGTTTTTT. The chain employs TRBV7-3 and TRBJ1-4; a possible D gene is TRBD1 (6 bases). CDR1 and CDR2 (germline): SGHTA, FQGTGA. Trimming took 0 bases from V and 4 from J, leaving 9 bases between them. This CDR3 has 15 amino acids.

This clonotype has more than one count but fewer than ten. The chain is built from TRBV18 and TRBJ2-7; 12 bases map to TRBD1. This CDR3 has 16 amino acids. V was clipped by 6 bases and J by 3 bases; unmatched bases: 9. The germline gives CDR1 KGHSH, CDR2 LQKENI. Written as DNA, the CDR3 is TGTGCCAGCTCGTACTACGGGACAGGGGGCCGCTACGAGCAGTACTTC. Translated: CASSYYGTGGRYEQYF. Full variable domain (rest looked up from reference TRBV18 and TRBJ2-7): NAGVMQNPRHLVRRRGQEARLRCSPMKGHSHVYWYRQLPEEGLKFMVYLQKENIIDESGMPKERFSAEFPKEGPSILRIQQVVRGDSAAYFCASSYYGTGGRYEQYFGPGTRLTVT.

The chain employs TRBV28 and TRBJ1-1; TRBD1 matches at 11 bases. This CDR3 contains 15 residues. V was pared by 2 bases and J by 5 bases, with 4 bases of the junction left unmatched. Germline V gene lookup returns CDR1 MDHEN and CDR2 SYDVKM. In DNA, the CDR3 is TGTGCCAGCAGTTTAGGACAGGGGGCGGGGACTGAAGCTTTCTTT. Translation: CASSLGQGAGTEAFF.

The chain joins TRBV28 to TRBJ2-5, with D possibly being TRBD1 (6 bases). Trimming pared 6 bases from V and 0 bases from J, leaving 11 bases between. CDR3 length: 14 residues. Germline V lookup: CDR1 MDHEN, CDR2 SYDVKM. This chain's CDR3 is CASSSRGYQETQYF. The CDR3 DNA is TGTGCCAGCAGCTCTAGGGGGTACCAAGAGACCCAGTACTTC. Full variable domain (remainder filled in from reference TRBV28 and TRBJ2-5): DVKVTQSSRYLVKRTGEKVFLECVQDMDHENMFWYRQDPGLGLRLIYFSYDVKMKEKGDIPEGYSVSREKKERFSLILESASTNQTSMYLCASSSRGYQETQYFGPGTRLLVL.

The J gene is TRBJ1-1, the V gene TRBV11-3; TRBD1 matches at 8 bases. V dropped 5 bases and J dropped 4; count of bases not matched to a gene: 6. The germline gives CDR1 SGHNT, CDR2 YENEEA. This CDR3 region has 14 residues. CDR3 in amino acids: CASSMRQGSTEAFF. The CDR3 DNA sequence: TGTGCCAGCAGCATGAGACAGGGGTCCACTGAAGCTTTCTTT.

The CDR3 reads CSARYSGGVNEQFF. The CDR3 DNA follows: TGCAGTGCTAGATATAGCGGAGGGGTAAATGAGCAGTTCTTC. This sequence joins TRBV20-1 and TRBJ2-1; tentative D call: TRBD2 (6 bases). The CDR3 totals 14 residues. Trimming took 2 bases from V and 7 from J, leaving 15 bases between them. CDR1 is DFQATT and CDR2 is SNEGSKA in the germline V gene (reference sequence).

This clonotype was recorded at least ten times. The chain is built from TRBV7-6 and TRBJ2-7; tentative D call: TRBD2 (6 bases). V was pared by 5 bases and J by 3 bases, with 17 bases between. Germline values: CDR1 SGHVS, CDR2 FNYEAQ. The CDR3 runs to 15 residues. The CDR3 DNA sequence: TGTGCCAGCAGCCTAGAGGCGGGGATCAACTACGAGCAGTACTTC. Translation: CASSLEAGINYEQYF.

Many counts were recorded for this clonotype. This chain joins TRBV15 and TRBJ1-5; TRBD1 matches 7 bases. The CDR3 runs to 14 residues. Germline assignment: CDR1 LNHNV and CDR2 YYDKDF (reference sequence). V shed 4 bases and J 5 bases; nucleotides not matched to a gene: 5. The CDR3 bases are TGTGCCACCAGCACAGGGGGGACTTATCAGCCCCAGCATTTT. It specifies CATSTGGTYQPQHF.

The gene calls are TRBV2 and TRBJ2-1; 8 bases align to TRBD2. V shed 4 bases and J 2 bases; nucleotides not matched to a gene: 10. The germline V gene has CDR1 SNHLY and CDR2 FYNNEI. CDR3 length: 17 amino acids. In DNA, the CDR3 is TGTGCCAGCAGTGGATTTAGCGGGGCGGTAGCCTACAATGAGCAGTTCTTC. Translation gives CASSGFSGAVAYNEQFF.

There are a few counts of this clonotype. The chain recombines TRBV19 with TRBJ1-2; no clear D gene. The germline V gene encodes CDR1 LNHDA and CDR2 SQIVND (reference sequence). The CDR3 totals 14 residues. V lost 4 bases and J 3 bases, leaving 12 bases between the germline ends. CDR3 nucleotide sequence: TGTGCCAGTAGTACCCCGGACCGTTACTATGGCTACACCTTC. It specifies CASSTPDRYYGYTF.